These 10 T cell receptor beta chains were sequenced from one sample in a study of T-cell memory formation after mild COVID-19. Each CDR3 protein is one row after TCRdb ran MiXCR on the 5' RACE reads. This sample yields more than 250,000 distinct CDR3 sequences, of which around 17% are seen a single time; around 23% belongs to the top ten. Sequencing was done on a sample of PBMCs or a T cell subset sorted from them (not recorded which). Receptor source: a young man who had mild COVID-19 (a few samples of this study predate the infection). Cell type and time point are not known.

The chain carries TRBV11-2 and TRBJ1-4; D gene unclear. The germline gives CDR1 SGHAT, CDR2 FQNNGV. Trimming took 5 bases from V and 8 from J, leaving 15 bases between them. The CDR3 contains 14 residues. The CDR3 protein is CASSHGRGGEKLFF. The CDR3 region has the DNA TGTGCCAGCAGCCACGGACGGGGAGGGGAAAAACTGTTTTTT.

The V and J genes are TRBV4-3 and TRBJ2-7; no reliable D call. Germline CDR1 reads LGHNA; CDR2 reads YSLEER. V dropped 2 bases and J dropped 4 bases, with 12 bases sitting between them. The CDR3 spans 14 residues. The CDR3 DNA is TGCGCCAGCAGCCAATGGCGGACGGCGTACGAGCAGTACTTC. It yields the protein CASSQWRTAYEQYF.

This clonotype was counted a few times. The chain combines TRBV7-2 with TRBJ2-5, with D possibly matching TRBD2 (6 bases). The CDR3 loop spans 14 amino acids. The V gene's germline CDR1 is SGHTA and CDR2 FQGNSA. V was shortened by 5 bases and J by 4 bases, with 14 bases between the two germline ends. The CDR3 loop is CASSPGASPETQYF. The CDR3 DNA reads TGTGCCAGCAGCCCGGGAGCTAGCCCAGAGACCCAGTACTTC.

The CDR3 loop reads CASSLRSGNTEAFF. The CDR3 DNA sequence: TGCGCCAGCAGCCTCCGGTCAGGGAACACTGAAGCTTTCTTT. The chain has TRBV4-1 and TRBJ1-1; D is undetermined. This CDR3 contains 14 residues. The germline V gene has CDR1 MGHRA and CDR2 YSYEKL. Trimming left V 4 bases short and J 1 base short, with 10 bases between.

V is TRBV15 and J is TRBJ1-1, with D perhaps TRBD1 (5 bases). V was clipped by 4 bases and J by 1 base, with 13 bases between them. The CDR3 consists of 15 residues. Germline CDR1 is LNHNV and CDR2 is YYDKDF (reference sequence). CDR3 protein: CATSKGGTGNTEAFF. The DNA for the CDR3 is TGTGCCACCAGCAAGGGAGGCACAGGGAACACTGAAGCTTTCTTT.

This clonotype was detected a few times. V is TRBV4-3 and J is TRBJ2-5, with a weak D call TRBD1 (5 bases). Trimming removed 1 base at V and 4 bases at J, with 13 bases between. This CDR3 has 15 residues. CDR1 and CDR2 (germline): LGHNA, YSLEER. The CDR3 region is CASSQGWGDLETQYF. The DNA for the CDR3 is TGCGCCAGCAGCCAAGGCTGGGGCGATCTAGAGACCCAGTACTTC.

J is TRBJ2-3 and V is TRBV4-2; D is unresolved. CDR3 size: 20 residues. From germline, CDR1 is LGHNA and CDR2 YNFKEQ. The V end was cut by 2 bases, the J end by 0 bases, with 24 bases between. CDR3: CASSQLLGSQFLSSTDTQYF. The CDR3 DNA reads as TGTGCCAGCAGCCAACTTCTCGGGTCCCAGTTCCTTTCTAGCACAGATACGCAGTATTTT.

This chain uses TRBV23-1 with TRBJ2-7; D is undetermined. TRBV23-1 carries the ORF label, with uncertain function. There are 16 residues in the CDR3. Trimming removed 0 bases at V and 2 bases at J, with 14 bases between. CDR3 in amino acids: CASSQSWRGPTYEQYV. The CDR3 DNA reads as TGCGCCAGCAGTCAATCGTGGAGAGGTCCAACCTACGAGCAGTACGTC.

This clonotype has a handful of counts. This chain joins TRBV12-3 or TRBV12-4 and TRBJ2-5; 10 bases map to TRBD1. Unmatched junction bases numbered 1, after V lost 2 bases and J lost 4 bases. This CDR3 has 14 amino acids. The CDR3 coding sequence is TGTGCCAGCAGTTTAAGGACAGGGGGAGAGACCCAGTACTTC. This sequence encodes CASSLRTGGETQYF.

V usage is TRBV24-1 and J usage is TRBJ2-7; 9 bases line up with TRBD1. Trimming removed 4 bases from V and 6 bases from J; junction bases left unmatched: 6. Germline V CDR1 and CDR2: KGHDR, SFDVKD. The CDR3 consists of 14 residues. CDR3 in amino acids: CATSETGGDGEQYF. The CDR3 DNA reads as TGTGCCACCAGTGAGACAGGGGGTGACGGCGAGCAGTACTTC.